This TCR beta chain was sequenced for a study of cytomegalovirus exposure and HLA in healthy donors. With regard to this clone: Its antigen is undetermined. At the DNA level, this CDR3 is encoded by other sequences in the same sample as well.

Study-wide results and limits: Reports indicated that the classifier achieved high specificity and sensitivity in diagnosing cytomegalovirus status. Later analysis identified 16,951 TCR beta sequences associated with HLA alleles, using a false discovery rate threshold of 0.05. In vitro checks showed that a few CMV-associated chains really do target CMV antigens. Excluded: some indistinguishable V segments such as TRBV6-2 and TRBV6-3.

The CDR3 has 13 residues. V was clipped by 2 bases and J by 4 bases, with 9 bases between them. Germline lookup yields CDR1 MNHNY and CDR2 SVGAGI (reference sequence). The PCR ran on 60 Vbeta and 13 Jbeta primers. Assay: immunoSEQ multiplex PCR; the TCRdb copy retains only in-frame clones and omits some. The data hold about 130,000 clones, with over 70% observed a single time. Sequencing used PBMCs. This TCR was sampled from a man between 35 and 55 years old in good health and CMV-seronegative. The rearrangement links TRBV6-6 to TRBJ2-7, with D possibly being TRBD2 (6 bases). The DNA for the CDR3 is TGTGCCAGCAGTTACGGGCTAGCGTACGAGCAGTACTTC. Translating it yields CASSYGLAYEQYF.